One and the same sample provided the 27 T cell receptor beta chains below, sequenced in a study of spatial heterogeneity in lung cancer. TCRdb called the 5' RACE reads again in MiXCR, with one record for every CDR3 protein. This table has approximately 1,900 distinct CDR3 sequences, roughly 5.6% appearing once. General study findings and limits: The study found that expanded intratumoral alpha and beta TCR counts tracked tumor mutation counts.

These receptors are not linked to any known antigen. Time point denoted: sample taken at primary tumor resection. The material was lung tumor tissue, obtained at surgery. These TCRs come from a male donor with early-stage non-small cell lung cancer.

This clonotype came up many times. This chain uses TRBV27 with TRBJ1-6, with unresolved D. Trimming stripped 6 bases from V and 8 bases from J, with 14 bases between. Germline CDR1 and CDR2: MNHEY and SMNVEV (reference sequence). The CDR3 length is 14 residues. The CDR3 nucleotides read TGTGCCAGCAGCGCGGCAGGTTATGATTCACCCCTCCACTTT. Amino acids: CASSAAGYDSPLHF.

This clonotype has at least ten counts. This chain connects TRBV28 to TRBJ2-2; 7 nucleotides agree with TRBD1. The V and J ends lost 3 bases and 4 bases, in that order; junction bases with no gene match: 5. Germline CDR1 is MDHEN and CDR2 is SYDVKM. CDR3 size: 15 residues. Here the CDR3 reads CASSLGQSRTGELFF. CDR3 nucleotides: TGTGCCAGCAGTTTGGGACAGTCTCGCACCGGGGAGCTGTTTTTT. The variable domain in full, completed from reference TRBV28 and TRBJ2-2, reads DVKVTQSSRYLVKRTGEKVFLECVQDMDHENMFWYRQDPGLGLRLIYFSYDVKMKEKGDIPEGYSVSREKKERFSLILESASTNQTSMYLCASSLGQSRTGELFFGEGSRLTVL.

This clonotype is termed medium-sized. V gene TRBV20-1 combines with J gene TRBJ2-7, with TRBD1 as a possible D gene (7 bases). Germline assignment: CDR1 DFQATT and CDR2 SNEGSKA (reference sequence). Trimming cost V 7 bases and J 2 bases, with 15 bases left between them. The CDR3 covers 13 residues. The CDR3 loop reads CSVISRGAYEQYF. The CDR3 DNA reads as TGCAGTGTCATCTCCAGGGGGGCCTACGAGCAGTACTTC.

This clonotype is medium-sized. This sequence joins TRBV3-1 and TRBJ2-7, with 8 bases lining up with TRBD1. CDR3 size: 14 residues. Trimming took 2 bases from V and 5 from J; bases not matched to a gene: 5. Looked up from germline, CDR1 is LGHDT and CDR2 is YNNKEL (reference sequence). As DNA, the CDR3 is TGTGCCAGCAGCCAACCTGACAGGGGCCACGAGCAGTACTTC. It translates to CASSQPDRGHEQYF.

By share of the sample, this clonotype is large. The genes are TRBV7-9 and TRBJ1-1; TRBD1 matches 7 bases. Germline-derived CDR1 and CDR2 are SEHNR and FQNEAQ (reference sequence). The CDR3 runs 15 residues. V gave up 5 bases and J gave up 7 bases; unmatched junction bases: 13. CDR3 sequence: CASSPIGQARLEAFF. The CDR3 nucleotides are TGTGCCAGCAGCCCAATCGGACAGGCTCGCCTTGAAGCTTTCTTT. Full variable domain (missing parts from reference TRBV7-9 and TRBJ1-1): DTGVSQNPRHKITKRGQNVTFRCDPISEHNRLYWYRQTLGQGPEFLTYFQNEAQLEKSRLLSDRFSAERPKGSFSTLEIQRTEQGDSAMYLCASSPIGQARLEAFFGQGTRLTVV.

This clonotype is medium-sized by share. This chain links TRBV3-1 with TRBJ1-6, with 7 bases that match TRBD1. The length of the CDR3 is 17 residues. Germline V lookup: CDR1 LGHDT, CDR2 YNNKEL (reference sequence). J gave up 0 bases and V 4 bases, and 6 bases lay outside the gene matches. As DNA, the CDR3 is TGTGCCAGCAGCCTACAGGGGATAAGCTCCTATAATTCACCCCTCCACTTT. Protein: CASSLQGISSYNSPLHF.

By its share, this clonotype is medium-sized. This chain joins TRBV12-3 or TRBV12-4 and TRBJ2-1, with 8 bases fitting TRBD2. V dropped 4 bases and J dropped 9; count of bases not matched to a gene: 5. CDR3 size: 13 residues. The CDR3 spells CASSYGLAGEQFF. The CDR3 DNA is TGTGCCAGCAGTTACGGACTAGCTGGTGAGCAGTTCTTC.

V and J are TRBV29-1 and TRBJ2-7; the D gene is possibly TRBD1 (6 bases). The germline V and J ends were trimmed by 3 bases and 1 base, with 13 bases remaining between them. Germline V gene lookup returns CDR1 SQVTM and CDR2 ANQGSEA. The CDR3 contains 14 residues. The CDR3 region has the DNA TGCAGCGTTGAGATAGGGCAGGGGTCCTACGAGCAGTACTTC. Translated: CSVEIGQGSYEQYF.

The chain has TRBV12-3 or TRBV12-4 and TRBJ2-1, with 8 bases that match TRBD2. The CDR3 has 16 residues. The V gene end was trimmed by 3 bases and the J gene end by 8 bases; junction bases not matched to a gene: 12. CDR3 protein: CASSFPAGTRGDEQFF. In nucleotides, the CDR3 is TGTGCCAGCAGTTTCCCTGCCGGGACTAGGGGCGATGAGCAGTTCTTC.

This clonotype was counted ten times or more. The gene calls are TRBV4-3 and TRBJ1-2; TRBD1 might be the D (5 bases). The germline V gene encodes CDR1 LGHNA and CDR2 YSLEER. CDR3 length equals 15 residues. Trimming removed 0 bases from V and 2 bases from J, with 10 bases in between. CDR3 nucleotides: TGCGCCAGCAGCCAAGATATGGCAGGGAACTATGGCTACACCTTC. It translates to CASSQDMAGNYGYTF.

V gene TRBV6-5 combines with J gene TRBJ2-5; D is undetermined. Trimming pared 0 bases from V and 4 bases from J, leaving 12 bases between. The germline CDR1 and CDR2 sequences are MNHEY and SVGAGI. The CDR3 is 15 amino acids. Here the CDR3 DNA reads TGTGCCAGCAGTTACTCGATCGGGTACGGAGAGACCCAGTACTTC. It yields the protein CASSYSIGYGETQYF.

This clonotype is medium-sized within its sample. The genes are TRBV5-4 and TRBJ2-1; D possibly corresponds to TRBD2 (6 bases). The length of the CDR3 is 15 residues. Germline CDR1 reads SGHNT; CDR2 reads YYREEE (reference sequence). Deletions cut 4 bases from V and 2 bases from J, with 13 bases between. The CDR3: CASSQSSSAYNEQFF. The CDR3 coding sequence is TGTGCCAGCAGCCAGTCGTCTAGCGCCTACAATGAGCAGTTCTTC.

In its sample, this clonotype is medium-sized. V and J are TRBV5-1 and TRBJ2-7; 7 bases agree with TRBD1. V gave up 4 bases and J gave up 3 bases; unmatched junction bases: 7. Germline V gene sequence: CDR1 SGHRS, CDR2 YFSETQ. There are 14 residues in the CDR3. The DNA of the CDR3 is TGCGCCAGCAGCCGACAACAGGGGTTCTACGAGCAGTACTTC. This translates into CASSRQQGFYEQYF. The whole variable domain, remainder taken from reference TRBV5-1 and TRBJ2-7, is KAGVTQTPRYLIKTRGQQVTLSCSPISGHRSVSWYQQTPGQGLQFLFEYFSETQRNKGNFPGRFSGRQFSNSRSEMNVSTLELGDSALYLCASSRQQGFYEQYFGPGTRLTVT.

This clonotype appeared many times. V usage is TRBV19 and J usage is TRBJ2-1; tentative D call: TRBD1 (6 bases). CDR1 and CDR2 (germline): LNHDA, SQIVND (reference sequence). V was clipped by 5 bases and J by 9 bases, with 17 bases between them. There are 14 residues in the CDR3. CDR3 in DNA: TGTGCCAGTAGTCCGGACAGTGGGAACGGTGAGCAGTTCTTC. It codes for CASSPDSGNGEQFF.

Relative to its sample, this clonotype is medium-sized. The chain carries TRBV20-1 and TRBJ2-1; no clear D. V was trimmed by 4 bases and J by 8 bases, leaving 6 bases between them. The CDR3 loop spans 10 amino acids. Germline assignment: CDR1 DFQATT and CDR2 SNEGSKA (reference sequence). CDR3 sequence: CSAIPYEQFF. The DNA of the CDR3 is TGCAGTGCTATCCCTTATGAGCAGTTCTTC.

This clonotype is medium-sized. V usage is TRBV6-2 or TRBV6-3 and J usage is TRBJ2-7; 8 bases match TRBD2. The CDR3 consists of 17 residues. With 4 bases clipped from V and 3 bases from J, the junction kept 14 bases outside the gene matches. Germline V CDR1 and CDR2: MNHEY, SVGEGT. For the CDR3, the DNA is TGTGCCAGCAGTTCCCAACCCTTAGCGGGGACGAACTACGAGCAGTACTTC. The encoded protein is CASSSQPLAGTNYEQYF.

V and J are TRBV13 and TRBJ2-6; D is undetermined. The V gene's germline CDR1 is PRHDT and CDR2 FYEKMQ (reference sequence). The CDR3 runs 14 residues. V was shortened by 0 bases and J by 0 bases, with 0 bases between the two germline ends. The CDR3 sequence: CASSLGSGANVLTF. Written as DNA, the CDR3 is TGTGCCAGCAGCTTAGGCTCTGGGGCCAACGTCCTGACTTTC.

In its sample, this clonotype is medium-sized. The J gene is TRBJ2-1, the V gene TRBV7-2; the match to TRBD1 covers 9 bases. CDR1 and CDR2 (germline): SGHTA, FQGNSA. Trimming cost V 3 bases and J 2 bases; bases outside gene matches: 5. This CDR3 spans 16 amino acids. The CDR3 loop is CASSFTGGRAYNEQFF. The CDR3 coding sequence is TGTGCCAGCAGCTTTACAGGGGGCAGGGCCTACAATGAGCAGTTCTTC.

This clonotype is labeled as medium-sized. The chain has TRBV29-1 and TRBJ2-3; D uncertain. The CDR3 runs 16 residues. From germline, CDR1 is SQVTM and CDR2 ANQGSEA. Trimming removed 0 bases from V and 3 bases from J, with 16 bases in between. CDR3 amino acids: CSVEDPDSFGTDTQYF. CDR3 coding DNA: TGCAGCGTTGAAGATCCGGATTCCTTCGGGACAGATACGCAGTATTTT.

This clonotype has a handful of counts. The chain uses TRBV10-3 and TRBJ1-5; no reliable D call. The CDR3 runs 16 residues. V gave up 3 bases and J gave up 0 bases, with 12 bases separating them. CDR1 and CDR2 (germline): ENHRY, SYGVKD. CDR3 DNA sequence: TGTGCCATCAGTGATCGCCGAGACGCTAGCAATCAGCCCCAGCATTTT. Its translation: CAISDRRDASNQPQHF.

A few counts support this clonotype. The rearrangement links TRBV6-2 or TRBV6-3 to TRBJ2-7, with 7 bases fitting TRBD2. The CDR3 is 14 residues long. Trimming removed 2 bases from V and 2 bases from J; junction bases left unmatched: 3. Germline assignment: CDR1 MNHEY and CDR2 SVGEGT. The CDR3 reads CASSYRGTTYEQYF. CDR3 DNA: TGTGCCAGCAGTTACCGCGGGACTACCTACGAGCAGTACTTC.

This clonotype has just a few counts. The chain employs TRBV7-3 and TRBJ2-1; TRBD2 matches 7 bases. Germline V gene data show CDR1 as SGHTA and CDR2 as FQGTGA. This CDR3 region has 16 residues. Unmatched junction bases numbered 7, after V lost 0 bases and J lost 5 bases. The CDR3 sequence: CASSLTSSGLHNEQFF. The CDR3 region has the DNA TGTGCCAGCAGCTTAACGTCTAGCGGCCTACACAATGAGCAGTTCTTC.

This clonotype is deemed medium-sized. This chain connects TRBV27 to TRBJ1-1; D may be TRBD1 (5 bases). Germline V gives CDR1 MNHEY, CDR2 SMNVEV (reference sequence). The CDR3 is 13 residues long. V gave up 3 bases and J gave up 1 base, with 6 bases separating them. The CDR3 bases are TGTGCCAGCAGTTTTAGGGGGAACACTGAAGCTTTCTTT. Translation: CASSFRGNTEAFF.

Relative to its sample, this clonotype is large. The CDR3 is CASGGGFYEQYF. In DNA, the CDR3 is TGTGCCAGCGGGGGCGGGTTCTACGAGCAGTACTTC. The gene calls are TRBV12-3 or TRBV12-4 and TRBJ2-7; D perhaps matches TRBD1 (6 bases). This CDR3 has 12 amino acids. V was trimmed by 8 bases and J by 3 bases, leaving 11 bases between them.

This chain links TRBV7-2 with TRBJ1-5, with D unclear. Looked up from germline, CDR1 is SGHTA and CDR2 is FQGNSA. The CDR3 loop spans 13 amino acids. Trimming cost V 5 bases and J 3 bases, with 8 bases left between them. The CDR3 spells CASSLRANQPQHF. DNA for the CDR3: TGTGCCAGCAGCCTCAGAGCCAATCAGCCCCAGCATTTT.

Judged by abundance, this clonotype is large (0.1 to 1%). The J gene is TRBJ2-7, the V gene TRBV6-5; perhaps TRBD1 as D (6 bases). This CDR3 contains 14 residues. The V gene's germline CDR1 is MNHEY and CDR2 SVGAGI. Deletions cut 7 bases from V and 8 bases from J, with 21 bases between. CDR3 region: CASTSRQGSSKQYF. The CDR3 DNA sequence: TGTGCCAGCACCAGCCGGCAGGGGAGTTCCAAGCAGTACTTC.

This clonotype was counted once. Given a much more abundant clone one base away, this may be a read error. This sequence joins TRBV7-9 and TRBJ2-5, with D possibly being TRBD2 (5 bases). The CDR3 contains 13 residues. The germline CDR1 and CDR2 sequences are SEHNR and FQNEAQ (reference sequence). CDR3 region: CDSSLEAEETQYF. CDR3 DNA sequence: TGTGACAGCAGCCTGGAGGCAGAAGAGACCCAGTACTTC.